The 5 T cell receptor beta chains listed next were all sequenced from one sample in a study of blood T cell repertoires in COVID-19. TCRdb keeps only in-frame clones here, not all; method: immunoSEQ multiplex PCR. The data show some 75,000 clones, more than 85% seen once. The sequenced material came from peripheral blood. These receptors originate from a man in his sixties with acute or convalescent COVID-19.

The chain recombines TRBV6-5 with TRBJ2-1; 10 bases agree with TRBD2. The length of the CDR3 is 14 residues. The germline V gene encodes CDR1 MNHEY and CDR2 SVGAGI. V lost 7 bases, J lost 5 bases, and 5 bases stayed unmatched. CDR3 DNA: TGTGCCAGCAACCTAGCGGGAGTCAACAATGAGCAGTTCTTC. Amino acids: CASNLAGVNNEQFF.

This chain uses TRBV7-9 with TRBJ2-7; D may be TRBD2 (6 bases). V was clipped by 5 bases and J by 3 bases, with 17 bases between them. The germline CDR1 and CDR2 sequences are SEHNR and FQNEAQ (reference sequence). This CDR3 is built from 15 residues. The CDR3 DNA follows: TGTGCCAGCAGCGGTCCTGGCGGGGCCGTCTACGAGCAGTACTTC. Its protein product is CASSGPGGAVYEQYF.

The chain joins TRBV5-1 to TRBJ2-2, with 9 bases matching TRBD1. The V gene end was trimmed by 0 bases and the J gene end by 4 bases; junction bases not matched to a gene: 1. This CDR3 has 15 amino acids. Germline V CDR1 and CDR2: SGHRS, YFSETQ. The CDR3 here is CASSLGQGGTGELFF. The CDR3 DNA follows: TGCGCCAGCAGCTTGGGACAGGGGGGCACCGGGGAGCTGTTTTTT. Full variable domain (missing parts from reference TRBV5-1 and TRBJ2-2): KAGVTQTPRYLIKTRGQQVTLSCSPISGHRSVSWYQQTPGQGLQFLFEYFSETQRNKGNFPGRFSGRQFSNSRSEMNVSTLELGDSALYLCASSLGQGGTGELFFGEGSRLTVL.

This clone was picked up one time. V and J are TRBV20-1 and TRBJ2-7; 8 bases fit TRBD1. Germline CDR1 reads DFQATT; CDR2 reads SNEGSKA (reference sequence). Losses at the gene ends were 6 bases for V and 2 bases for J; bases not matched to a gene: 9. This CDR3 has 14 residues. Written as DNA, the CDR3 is TGCAGTGCGAGTCCAGGGACAGGAGCCTACGAGCAGTACTTC. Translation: CSASPGTGAYEQYF.

The CDR3 here is CASSQGPAGNTIYF. The CDR3 nucleotides are TGCGCCAGCAGCCAAGGTCCTGCTGGAAACACCATATATTTT. This chain links TRBV4-1 with TRBJ1-3; D remains ambiguous. CDR3 length equals 14 residues. Germline CDR1 MGHRA, CDR2 YSYEKL. Trimming removed 1 base at V and 2 bases at J, with 6 bases between.